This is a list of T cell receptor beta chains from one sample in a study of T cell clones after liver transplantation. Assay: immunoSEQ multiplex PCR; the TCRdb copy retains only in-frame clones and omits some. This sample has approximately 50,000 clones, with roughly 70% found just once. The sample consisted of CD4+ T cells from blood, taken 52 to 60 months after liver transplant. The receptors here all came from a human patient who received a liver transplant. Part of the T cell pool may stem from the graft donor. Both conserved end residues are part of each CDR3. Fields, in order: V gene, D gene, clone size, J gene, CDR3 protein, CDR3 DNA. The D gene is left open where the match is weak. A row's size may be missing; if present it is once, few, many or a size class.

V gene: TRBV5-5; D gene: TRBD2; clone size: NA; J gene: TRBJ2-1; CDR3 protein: CASEVAGGPSSYNEQFF; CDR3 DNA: TGTGCCAGCGAGGTAGCGGGGGGGCCGAGCTCCTACAATGAGCAGTTCTTC
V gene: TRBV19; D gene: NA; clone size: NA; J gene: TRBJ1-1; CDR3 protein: CASSIGGREAEAFF; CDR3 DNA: TGTGCCAGTAGTATAGGCGGCAGGGAGGCTGAAGCTTTCTTT
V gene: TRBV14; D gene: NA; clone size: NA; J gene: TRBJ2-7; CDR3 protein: CASSPPLGEQYF; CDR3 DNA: TGTGCCAGCAGCCCGCCCCTAGGCGAGCAGTACTTC
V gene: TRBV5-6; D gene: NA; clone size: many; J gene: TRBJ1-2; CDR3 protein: CASSLARKNVYTF; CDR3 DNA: TGTGCCAGCAGCTTGGCTAGGAAGAACGTCTACACCTTC
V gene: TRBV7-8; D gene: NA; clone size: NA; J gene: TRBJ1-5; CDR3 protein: CASSPGLLNQPQHF; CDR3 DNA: TGTGCCAGCAGCCCGGGCCTTCTTAATCAGCCCCAGCATTTT
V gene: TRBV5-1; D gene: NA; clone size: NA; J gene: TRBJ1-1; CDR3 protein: CASKQGGTEAFF; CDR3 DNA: TGCGCCAGCAAACAGGGTGGGACTGAAGCTTTCTTT
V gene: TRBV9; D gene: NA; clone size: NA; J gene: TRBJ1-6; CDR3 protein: CASSAQGSPLHF; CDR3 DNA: TGTGCCAGCAGCGCCCAGGGTTCACCCCTCCACTTT
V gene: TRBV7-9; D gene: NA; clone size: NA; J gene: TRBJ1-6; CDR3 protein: CASSLGGSYNSPLHF; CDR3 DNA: TGTGCCAGCAGCTTAGGCGGGTCCTATAATTCACCCCTCCACTTT
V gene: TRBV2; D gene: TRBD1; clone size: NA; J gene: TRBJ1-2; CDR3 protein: CASSLKQGAQGYTF; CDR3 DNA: TGTGCCAGCAGTTTAAAACAGGGGGCGCAAGGCTACACCTTC
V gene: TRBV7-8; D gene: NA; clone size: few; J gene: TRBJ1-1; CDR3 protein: CASSLDRAEAFF; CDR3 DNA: TGTGCCAGCAGCTTAGACAGGGCTGAAGCTTTCTTT
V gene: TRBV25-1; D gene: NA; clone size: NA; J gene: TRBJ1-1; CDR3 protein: CASSLSENTEAFF; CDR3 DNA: TGTGCCAGCAGTCTAAGCGAGAACACTGAAGCTTTCTTT
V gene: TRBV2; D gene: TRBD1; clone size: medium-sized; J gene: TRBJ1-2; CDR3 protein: CASATGRGYTF; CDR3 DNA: TGTGCCAGTGCGACAGGGCGTGGCTACACCTTC
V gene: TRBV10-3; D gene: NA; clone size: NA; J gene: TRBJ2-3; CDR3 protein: CAISESDSLADTQYF; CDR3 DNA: TGTGCCATCAGTGAGTCGGATAGCCTCGCAGATACGCAGTATTTT
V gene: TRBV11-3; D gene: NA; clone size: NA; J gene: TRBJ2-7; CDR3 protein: CASSLDGVHEQYF; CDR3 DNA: TGTGCCAGCAGCCTCGATGGGGTCCACGAGCAGTACTTC
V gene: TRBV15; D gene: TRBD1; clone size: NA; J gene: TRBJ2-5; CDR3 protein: CATSKGQGQETQYF; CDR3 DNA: TGTGCCACCAGCAAGGGACAGGGACAAGAGACCCAGTACTTC
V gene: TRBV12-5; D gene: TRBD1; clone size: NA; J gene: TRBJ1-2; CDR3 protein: CASGQGQGNYGYTF; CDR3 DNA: TGTGCTAGTGGCCAGGGACAGGGTAACTATGGCTACACCTTC
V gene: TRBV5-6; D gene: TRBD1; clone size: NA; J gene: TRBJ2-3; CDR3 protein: CASSLEDRDTDTQYF; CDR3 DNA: TGTGCCAGCAGCTTAGAGGACAGGGATACAGATACGCAGTATTTT
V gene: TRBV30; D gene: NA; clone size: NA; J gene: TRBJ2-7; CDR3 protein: CAWSVRGQGSYEQYF; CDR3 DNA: TGTGCCTGGAGTGTACGGGGGCAGGGCTCCTACGAGCAGTACTTC
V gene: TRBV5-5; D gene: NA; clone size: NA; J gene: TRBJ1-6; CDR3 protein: CASSGRVAYNSPLHF; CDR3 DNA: TGTGCCAGCAGCGGAAGAGTAGCCTATAATTCACCCCTCCACTTT
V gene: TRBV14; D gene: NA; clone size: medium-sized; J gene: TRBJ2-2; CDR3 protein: CASSQALATGELFF; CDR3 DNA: TGTGCCAGCAGCCAAGCGCTAGCCACCGGGGAGCTGTTTTTT
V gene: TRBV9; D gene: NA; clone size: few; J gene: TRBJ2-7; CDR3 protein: CASSVDLVHEQYF; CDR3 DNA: TGTGCCAGCAGCGTAGATCTGGTACACGAGCAGTACTTC